This T cell receptor beta chain originates from a study of T cells in Graves' hyperthyroidism and ophthalmopathy. Whole-study results and caveats: Separation of ophthalmopathy from stable hyperthyroidism was achieved by a 13 V-J model. The majority of expanded thyroid clonotypes above 0.001 also appeared in blood. Ophthalmopathy was identified by the model a median approximately 6.4 months ahead of onset.

Any patient presenting with uncontrolled infection, other autoimmune disease, pregnancy or lactation was left out. Turning to this clonotype: Its antigen is still unknown.

The CDR3 consists of 13 residues. The ends were cut back, 3 bases at V and 2 bases at J, with 11 bases in the middle. The V gene's germline CDR1 is SQVTM and CDR2 ANQGSEA. RNA transcripts served as the template for amplifying TCR beta CDR3 regions. The HTBI primer set was used in a first-round RT-PCR of the TCR CDR3. TCRdb processed the multiplex PCR reads anew with MiXCR; each CDR3 protein has one entry. Of more than 550,000 distinct CDR3 sequences in the sample, about 45% were seen once. The material sequenced was peripheral blood or thyroid tissue (not recorded which). The receptor's source is an adult man with Graves' disease, either hyperthyroidism or ophthalmopathy (not recorded which). The chain links TRBV29-1 to TRBJ2-7; D may be TRBD2 (5 bases). CDR3 nucleotides: TGCAGCGTTGATCAAGGGAGTCCCTACGAGCAGTACTTC. Translating it yields CSVDQGSPYEQYF.